The 17 T cell receptor beta chains reported below all come from one sample, sequenced in a study of CD4 and CD8 cells across lung adenocarcinoma regions. MiXCR, run by TCRdb on the PCR reads, gives a single entry per CDR3 protein. The sample shows approximately 11,000 distinct CDR3 sequences, approximately 50% of them seen only once. Input material: CD8+ T cells from the margin of a lung tumor. The receptor source for this set is a male donor with lung adenocarcinoma. The CD4 and CD8 labels of this study may be unreliable.

The chain couples TRBV6-5 to TRBJ2-1; TRBD2 matches 10 bases. CDR3 length: 17 residues. Per germline, CDR1 MNHEY and CDR2 SVGAGI. After removal of 2 bases from V and 4 bases from J, the junction contained 8 bases not matched to a gene. The CDR3, as DNA: TGTGCCAGCAGTTACAGAGCGGGGGGGTCTATGTACAATGAGCAGTTCTTC. Its translation is CASSYRAGGSMYNEQFF.

The sample holds many counts of this clonotype. The chain is built from TRBV25-1 and TRBJ2-5; the D gene is possibly TRBD2 (6 bases). V lost 0 bases, J lost 0 bases, and 8 bases lay in between. Germline lookup yields CDR1 MGHDK and CDR2 SYGVNS. This CDR3 has 15 residues. The CDR3 sequence: CASSEYGGYQETQYF. Here the CDR3 DNA reads TGTGCCAGCAGTGAATATGGGGGGTACCAAGAGACCCAGTACTTC. Complete variable domain (other parts from reference TRBV25-1 and TRBJ2-5): EADIYQTPRYLVIGTGKKITLECSQTMGHDKMYWYQQDPGMELHLIHYSYGVNSTEKGDLSSESTVSRIRTEHFPLTLESARPSHTSQYLCASSEYGGYQETQYFGPGTRLLVL.

The J gene is TRBJ1-2, the V gene TRBV12-3 or TRBV12-4; 10 bases are a match to TRBD1. With 4 bases clipped from V and 8 bases from J, the junction kept 10 bases outside the gene matches. CDR3 size: 15 residues. The CDR3 is CASSSPSGQGSGYTF. CDR3 in DNA: TGTGCCAGCAGTTCCCCATCGGGACAGGGGTCCGGCTACACCTTC.

Here the CDR3 reads CASSETGTSGTNDQYF. The CDR3 DNA follows: TGTGCCAGCAGTGAAACGGGGACGAGCGGCACCAATGATCAGTACTTC. The chain recombines TRBV6-1 with TRBJ2-1; the D gene could be TRBD1 or TRBD2 (5 bases each). Gene TRBJ2-4 matches the end of the DNA better, so the J call may be wrong. The CDR3 consists of 16 residues. Germline V gene lookup returns CDR1 MNHNS and CDR2 SASEGT.

This clonotype is a singleton in its sample. J is TRBJ2-3 and V is TRBV7-2, with D possibly matching TRBD2 (6 bases). CDR1 and CDR2 (germline): SGHTA, FQGNSA. CDR3 length equals 16 residues. The ends were cut back, 5 bases at V and 0 bases at J, with 15 bases in the middle. The CDR3 is CASSPGVRRSTDTQYF. The CDR3 nucleotides read TGTGCCAGCAGCCCGGGAGTACGAAGAAGCACAGATACGCAGTATTTT.

The genes are TRBV6-1 and TRBJ1-2; D call uncertain. The CDR3 is 14 residues long. Germline CDR1 MNHNS, CDR2 SASEGT. Trimming pared 5 bases from V and 0 bases from J, leaving 10 bases between. CDR3 coding DNA: TGTGCCAGCAGTCAGGACGGAGCTAACTATGGCTACACCTTC. Translated, it gives CASSQDGANYGYTF.

The CDR3 region is CASSLFTTGGNEQFF. For the CDR3, the DNA is TGTGCCAGCAGCTTATTCACGACAGGGGGCAATGAGCAGTTCTTC. This chain joins TRBV11-2 and TRBJ2-1; the match to TRBD1 covers 9 bases. Germline trimming cut 2 bases from V and 6 bases from J; bases unmatched to any gene: 5. From germline, CDR1 is SGHAT and CDR2 FQNNGV. The CDR3 has 15 amino acids.

This chain connects TRBV7-9 to TRBJ1-1; TRBD1 aligns across 12 bases. Germline V CDR1 and CDR2: SEHNR, FQNEAQ (reference sequence). V was clipped by 5 bases and J by 1 base; unmatched bases: 5. This CDR3 has 16 amino acids. As DNA, the CDR3 is TGTGCCAGCAGCCCCGGGACAGGGGGCGCGAACACTGAAGCTTTCTTT. Translation gives CASSPGTGGANTEAFF.

This chain connects TRBV6-1 to TRBJ2-3; TRBD1 is a possible D gene (6 bases). This CDR3 has 14 residues. V was clipped by 7 bases and J by 2 bases, with 13 bases between them. Looked up from germline, CDR1 is MNHNS and CDR2 is SASEGT. The CDR3 loop is CASNGGPNTDTQYF. CDR3 in DNA: TGTGCCAGCAATGGGGGCCCGAACACAGATACGCAGTATTTT.

The chain uses TRBV6-1 and TRBJ2-1, with a possible D match to TRBD2 (5 bases). This CDR3 spans 16 amino acids. The V end was cut by 6 bases, the J end by 0 bases, with 15 bases between. Germline CDR1 is MNHNS and CDR2 is SASEGT. The CDR3 region has the DNA TGTGCCAGCAGGGGCCCAAGCGGAGGCTCCTACAATGAGCAGTTCTTC. This translates into CASRGPSGGSYNEQFF.

V usage is TRBV12-3 or TRBV12-4 and J usage is TRBJ2-1; possible D gene TRBD2, 6 bases. Matching the DNA end better, TRBJ2-5 makes the J call doubtful. The CDR3 totals 13 residues. The DNA for the CDR3 is TGTGCCAGCACCCGGGCCGGGGGTGAGACCCAGTACTTC. Protein sequence: CASTRAGGETQYF.

V gene TRBV6-4 combines with J gene TRBJ2-1; TRBD1 matches at 11 bases. Germline V gene lookup returns CDR1 MRHNA and CDR2 SNTAGT. V lost 2 bases and J lost 13; bases outside the gene matches: 13. The CDR3 spans 16 residues. CDR3 residues: CASSDPRDRGEETQFF. CDR3 in DNA: TGTGCCAGCAGTGACCCGAGGGACAGGGGGGAAGAGACCCAGTTCTTC.

To note about this clonotype: At one end, the junction sequence differs from germline, possibly due to a read error. V gene TRBV7-2 combines with J gene TRBJ2-3; possible D gene TRBD1, 5 bases. This CDR3 spans 14 amino acids. Germline V CDR1 and CDR2: SGHTA, FQGNSA. The CDR3 here is CASSLGRATDTQYF. The CDR3, as DNA: TGTGCCAGCAGCCTCGGCCGTGCGACAGATACGCAGTACTTT.

V gene TRBV6-5 combines with J gene TRBJ2-3; D remains unclear. This CDR3 has 13 residues. Trimming cost V 4 bases and J 5 bases, with 10 bases left between them. Germline CDR1 MNHEY, CDR2 SVGAGI. For the CDR3, the DNA is TGTGCCAGCAGTTCGTACACGGGAGATACGCAGTATTTT. It yields the protein CASSSYTGDTQYF.

The rearrangement uses TRBV6-1 and TRBJ2-1, with 9 bases matching TRBD2. Germline lookup yields CDR1 MNHNS and CDR2 SASEGT. Losses at the gene ends were 6 bases for V and 5 bases for J; bases not matched to a gene: 5. This CDR3 is 14 amino acids long. Here the CDR3 reads CASRRLAEDNEQFF. The CDR3 DNA is TGTGCCAGCAGGAGACTAGCGGAGGACAATGAGCAGTTCTTC.

The chain employs TRBV10-2 and TRBJ1-2, with unresolved D. V shed 2 bases and J shed 4 bases, with 14 bases lying between them. This CDR3 is built from 15 residues. CDR1 and CDR2 (germline): WSHSY, SAAADI. The CDR3 region is CASSELSGNPYGYTF. The CDR3 DNA follows: TGCGCCAGCAGTGAGCTATCGGGGAACCCCTATGGCTACACCTTC.

DNA of the CDR3: TGTGCCAGCAGCTTGAGGAGGGGGCTAGGGGAGCAGTACTTC. Encoded protein: CASSLRRGLGEQYF. The rearrangement uses TRBV7-6 and TRBJ2-5; possibly TRBD1 for D (7 bases). Germline-derived CDR1 and CDR2 are SGHVS and FNYEAQ. This CDR3 region has 14 residues. Trimming removed 3 bases from V and 11 bases from J, with 19 bases in between.